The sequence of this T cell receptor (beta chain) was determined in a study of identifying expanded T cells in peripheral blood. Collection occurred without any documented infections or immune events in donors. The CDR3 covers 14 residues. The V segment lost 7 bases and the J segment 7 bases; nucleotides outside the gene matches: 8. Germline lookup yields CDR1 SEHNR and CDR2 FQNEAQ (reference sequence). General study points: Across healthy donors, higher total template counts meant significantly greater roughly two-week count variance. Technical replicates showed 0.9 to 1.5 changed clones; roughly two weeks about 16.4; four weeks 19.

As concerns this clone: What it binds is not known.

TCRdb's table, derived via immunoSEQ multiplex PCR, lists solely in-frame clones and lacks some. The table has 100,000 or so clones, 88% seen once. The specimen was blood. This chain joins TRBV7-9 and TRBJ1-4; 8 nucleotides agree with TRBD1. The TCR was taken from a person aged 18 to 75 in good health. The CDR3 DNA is TGTGCCAGCACCCCAACAGGGGGGTCTGAAAAACTGTTTTTT. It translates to CASTPTGGSEKLFF.